Listed below are T cell receptor beta chains from one sample, sequenced in a study of cytomegalovirus exposure and HLA in healthy donors. Assay: immunoSEQ multiplex PCR; the TCRdb copy retains only in-frame clones and omits some. The table has 210,000 or so clones, roughly 73% seen once; the top ten hold approximately 2.1%. The sequenced material came from PBMCs. These receptors were taken from a woman aged 30 to 39 in good health and CMV-seropositive. CDR3s include the opening cysteine and the closing phenylalanine or tryptophan. Fields, in order: D gene, clone size, J gene, V gene, CDR3 protein, CDR3 DNA. The D gene is left open where the match is weak. Clone size is shown for a subset of rows, as once, few, many or a class of expanded clone.

>NA|NA|TRBJ2-6|TRBV19
CANPTSGANVLTF
TGTGCCAACCCGACTTCCGGGGCCAACGTCCTGACTTTC
>NA|NA|TRBJ1-2|TRBV7-9
CASSPPFGGSSYTF
TGTGCCAGCAGCCCCCCATTCGGAGGGAGCAGCTACACCTTC
>NA|NA|TRBJ1-4|TRBV19
CASRGTTNEKLFF
TGTGCCAGCCGCGGAACAACTAATGAAAAACTGTTTTTT
>NA|NA|TRBJ1-5|TRBV7-6
CASSGPGVSQPQHF
TGTGCCAGCAGCGGCCCCGGGGTGTCTCAGCCCCAGCATTTT
>NA|NA|TRBJ2-5|TRBV29-1
CSVEDRQETQYF
TGCAGCGTAGAGGACAGACAAGAGACCCAGTACTTC
>NA|NA|TRBJ1-4|TRBV6-5
CASSYSAGDGEKLFF
TGTGCCAGCAGTTACTCGGCAGGGGATGGGGAAAAACTGTTTTTT
>NA|NA|TRBJ2-7|TRBV6-5
CASSYSDSYEQYF
TGTGCCAGCAGTTACTCGGACAGCTACGAGCAGTACTTC
>NA|few|TRBJ1-1|TRBV18
CASSPRGSDTEAFF
TGTGCCAGCTCTCCTAGGGGGAGTGACACTGAAGCTTTCTTT
>NA|NA|TRBJ1-4|TRBV7-2
CASSLSTGGAEKLFF
TGTGCCAGCAGCTTAAGTACAGGCGGGGCTGAAAAACTGTTTTTT
>NA|few|TRBJ1-4|TRBV4-3
CASSQGIAGVNEKLFF
TGCGCCAGCAGCCAAGGAATCGCAGGGGTTAATGAAAAACTGTTTTTT
>NA|NA|TRBJ2-7|TRBV14
CASSPHRGSGAEQYF
TGTGCCAGCAGCCCCCATCGGGGGTCCGGGGCGGAGCAGTACTTC
>TRBD2|NA|TRBJ2-5|TRBV7-2
CASSSAGGRRETQYF
TGTGCCAGCAGCTCGGCGGGGGGCCGTAGAGAGACCCAGTACTTC
>TRBD1|once|TRBJ2-7|TRBV30
CAGGPGTGYEQYF
TGTGCCGGGGGGCCCGGGACAGGCTACGAGCAGTACTTC
>NA|NA|TRBJ2-1|TRBV5-4
CASSLAVGGQFF
TGTGCCAGCAGCTTGGCCGTCGGGGGGCAGTTCTTC
>NA|NA|TRBJ1-2|TRBV27
CASTPREGGSYGYTF
TGTGCCAGCACCCCAAGGGAGGGAGGGAGCTATGGCTACACCTTC
>TRBD1|NA|TRBJ1-3|TRBV4-1
CASSHNRGSSGNTIYF
TGCGCCAGCAGCCACAACAGGGGGAGCTCTGGAAACACCATATATTTT
>NA|NA|TRBJ2-5|TRBV28
CASRIQGGETQYF
TGTGCCAGCAGGATACAGGGTGGGGAGACCCAGTACTTC
>NA|NA|TRBJ1-1|TRBV5-1
CASSSTPGTEAFF
TGCGCCAGCAGCTCGACCCCGGGCACTGAAGCTTTCTTT
>TRBD2|NA|TRBJ2-1|TRBV11-3
CASSLGGGLFNEQFF
TGTGCCAGCAGCTTAGGGGGAGGGCTGTTCAATGAGCAGTTCTTC
>NA|NA|TRBJ2-1|TRBV27
CASSQTAGEQFF
TGTGCCAGCAGTCAGACCGCAGGGGAGCAGTTCTTC
>TRBD1|once|TRBJ1-2|TRBV7-9
CASSLTGEGYTF
TGTGCCAGCAGCCTGACAGGGGAAGGCTACACCTTC
>TRBD2|few|TRBJ2-4|TRBV7-2
CASSLNSGRAVKNIQYF
TGTGCCAGCAGCTTAAATAGCGGGAGGGCGGTCAAAAACATTCAGTACTTC
>NA|once|TRBJ1-5|TRBV19
CASSVREGQPQHF
TGTGCCAGTAGTGTCAGGGAAGGACAGCCCCAGCATTTT
>NA|NA|TRBJ1-5|TRBV30
CAWSGGYSNQPQHF
TGTGCCTGGAGCGGGGGATATAGCAATCAGCCCCAGCATTTT
>TRBD1|NA|TRBJ1-5|TRBV28
CASSSRDRDPNQPQHF
TGTGCCAGCAGTTCCCGGGACAGGGATCCCAATCAGCCCCAGCATTTT
>TRBD2|NA|TRBJ2-3|TRBV18
CASSPGLAGTTDTQYF
TGTGCCAGCTCACCCGGACTAGCGGGGACCACAGATACGCAGTATTTT
>NA|NA|TRBJ2-3|TRBV7-2
CASNERGGSSTDTQYF
TGTGCCAGCAATGAAAGAGGCGGCTCTAGCACAGATACGCAGTATTTT
>TRBD2|NA|TRBJ2-1|TRBV11-2
CASSFRLASGYNEQFF
TGTGCCAGCAGCTTCCGATTGGCTAGCGGGTACAATGAGCAGTTCTTC
>NA|few|TRBJ2-1|TRBV7-3
CASSLTGPTENEQFF
TGTGCCAGCAGCTTAACGGGCCCCACTGAGAATGAGCAGTTCTTC
>NA|NA|TRBJ1-1|TRBV6-1
CASSDRSQGNTEAFF
TGTGCCAGCAGTGACCGTTCCCAGGGCAACACTGAAGCTTTCTTT
>TRBD2|NA|TRBJ2-3|TRBV7-2
CASSPKLAGGTDTQYF
TGTGCCAGCAGCCCGAAACTAGCGGGGGGAACAGATACGCAGTATTTT
>TRBD1|NA|TRBJ2-7|TRBV6-5
CASSRDRAHEQYF
TGTGCCAGCAGTAGAGACAGGGCCCACGAGCAGTACTTC
>TRBD2|NA|TRBJ2-1|TRBV5-1
CASSTPLAGVGNEQFF
TGCGCCAGCAGCACCCCGCTAGCGGGAGTAGGCAATGAGCAGTTCTTC
>TRBD2|NA|TRBJ2-2|TRBV19
CASSISGAGTGELFF
TGTGCCAGTAGTATTTCGGGAGCGGGGACCGGGGAGCTGTTTTTT
>NA|NA|TRBJ2-3|TRBV7-2
CASSSVGRGSLVTDTQYF
TGTGCCAGCAGCTCGGTAGGCCGAGGGTCACTCGTTACAGATACGCAGTATTTT
>NA|few|TRBJ2-7|TRBV20-1
CSASSPYEQYF
TGCAGTGCTAGCAGTCCCTACGAGCAGTACTTC
>NA|few|TRBJ2-7|TRBV7-3
CASSLGDTYEQYF
TGTGCCAGCAGTCTAGGTGATACTTACGAGCAGTACTTC
>TRBD1|NA|TRBJ1-3|TRBV30
CAWSGDRGKGNTIYF
TGTGCCTGGAGCGGTGACAGGGGGAAAGGAAACACCATATATTTT
>TRBD2|once|TRBJ2-5|TRBV5-4
CASSLRSGGFMAQYF
TGTGCCAGCAGCTTAAGAAGCGGGGGCTTCATGGCCCAGTACTTC
>NA|once|TRBJ1-6|TRBV28
CASSQGTYNSPLHF
TGTGCCAGCAGTCAGGGGACGTATAATTCACCCCTCCACTTT
>TRBD2|NA|TRBJ2-3|TRBV9
CASGSSPGDTQYF
TGTGCTAGCGGGAGTTCCCCGGGAGATACGCAGTATTTT
>NA|NA|TRBJ1-5|TRBV2
CASQDMNSNQPQHF
TGTGCCAGCCAGGACATGAATAGCAATCAGCCCCAGCATTTT
>TRBD1|NA|TRBJ1-2|TRBV25-1
CASSDPLRGHPNYGYTF
TGTGCCAGCAGTGACCCCCTCAGGGGGCATCCTAACTATGGCTACACCTTC
>NA|NA|TRBJ2-1|TRBV10-2
CASSELRSSDVGEQFF
TGCGCCAGCAGTGAGTTGAGGTCTAGTGATGTCGGTGAGCAGTTCTTC
>NA|NA|TRBJ1-4|TRBV7-2
CASSLRRGEKLFF
TGTGCCAGCAGCTTGCGGCGGGGTGAAAAACTGTTTTTT
>TRBD2|NA|TRBJ2-1|TRBV14
CASSQVGLARNEQFF
TGTGCCAGCAGCCAAGTGGGACTAGCTCGCAATGAGCAGTTCTTC
>NA|NA|TRBJ1-1|TRBV20-1
CRFLGTEAFF
TGCAGATTCCTCGGGACTGAAGCTTTCTTT
>NA|once|TRBJ1-2|TRBV20-1
CRVTGNYGYTF
TGCAGAGTTACAGGGAACTATGGCTACACCTTC
>TRBD1|NA|TRBJ2-7|TRBV6-5
CASSQHPGQEYEQYF
TGTGCCAGCAGCCAACACCCGGGACAGGAGTACGAGCAGTACTTC
>NA|NA|TRBJ1-1|TRBV28
CASSLWRNTEAFF
TGTGCCAGCAGTTTATGGAGAAACACTGAAGCTTTCTTT
>NA|NA|TRBJ2-3|TRBV6-4
CASSDGVGATDTQYF
TGTGCCAGCAGTGACGGTGTGGGCGCCACAGATACGCAGTATTTT
>NA|NA|TRBJ1-2|TRBV29-1
CSVSKEGSDGYTF
TGCAGCGTCTCCAAGGAGGGGTCAGATGGCTACACCTTC
>NA|NA|TRBJ2-5|TRBV19
CASTQSPGVQETQYF
TGTGCCAGTACCCAGTCCCCCGGGGTCCAAGAGACCCAGTACTTC
>TRBD2|NA|TRBJ2-1|TRBV15
CATSKGERGTSGRRFSEQFF
TGTGCCACCAGCAAGGGGGAGAGAGGGACTAGCGGGAGGCGGTTCAGTGAGCAGTTCTTC
>NA|NA|TRBJ1-1|TRBV18
CASSPTTPNTEAFF
TGTGCCAGCTCACCTACGACACCCAACACTGAAGCTTTCTTT